The 26 T cell receptor beta chains presented below share a single source sample, sequenced in a study of T cell repertoires in cytomegalovirus infection. TCRdb recomputed calls from the reads with MiXCR, one row per CDR3 protein. The repertoire holds approximately 250,000 distinct CDR3 sequences, with approximately 10% as singletons. The sample was PBMCs. Every receptor here comes from a human donor in good health (CMV status not recorded). Some clones in this sample may be carry-over from other donors' samples.

This clonotype appeared many times. CDR3 in amino acids: CASSGWVSRYEQYF. The CDR3 nucleotides read TGTGCCAGCAGTGGCTGGGTCAGCCGATACGAGCAGTACTTC. J is TRBJ2-7 and V is TRBV2; no firm D call. The CDR3 length is 14 residues. Germline V gives CDR1 SNHLY, CDR2 FYNNEI. Deletions cut 4 bases from V and 4 bases from J, with 14 bases between.

This clonotype was detected ten times or more. This chain links TRBV12-3 or TRBV12-4 with TRBJ2-7; 10 bases align to TRBD1. After removal of 6 bases from V and 0 bases from J, the junction contained 5 bases not matched to a gene. The CDR3 length is 15 residues. Here the CDR3 reads CASRLRTGGSYEQYF. The CDR3 nucleotides read TGTGCCAGCAGACTACGGACAGGGGGCTCCTACGAGCAGTACTTC.

V and J are TRBV7-2 and TRBJ2-4, with D perhaps assigned TRBD1 or TRBD2 (5 bases each). CDR1 and CDR2 from the germline V gene are SGHTA and FQGNSA. Trimming shortened V by 10 bases and J by 0 bases, and 13 bases separated the two germline ends. This CDR3 has 14 residues. The CDR3: CATSGLLAKNIQYF. The DNA of the CDR3 is TGTGCCACCTCGGGGCTTTTAGCCAAAAACATTCAGTACTTC.

A note on this clonotype: This may stem from a read error, because a much larger clone lies one nucleotide away. The rearrangement joins TRBV7-4 to TRBJ2-1; D remains ambiguous. CDR1 is SGHVT and CDR2 is SQSDAQ in the germline V gene. The V end was cut by 0 bases, the J end by 9 bases, with 12 bases between. The CDR3 is 14 residues long. The CDR3 here is CASSLAHVHAEQFF. As DNA, the CDR3 is TGTGCCAGCAGCTTAGCGCACGTACATGCTGAGCAGTTCTTC. The complete variable domain, with remaining parts taken from reference TRBV7-4 and TRBJ2-1, reads GAGVSQSPRYKVAKRGRDVALRCDSISGHVTLYWYRQTLGQGSEVLTYSQSDAQRDKSGRPSGRFSAERPERSVSTLKIQRTEQGDSAVYLCASSLAHVHAEQFFGPGTRLTVL.

This clonotype was counted at least ten times. V usage is TRBV28 and J usage is TRBJ1-4; D is undetermined. The V gene's germline CDR1 is MDHEN and CDR2 SYDVKM. V dropped 1 base and J dropped 3 bases, with 15 bases sitting between them. The CDR3 sequence is 17 residues long. CDR3 DNA: TGTGCCAGCAGTTTATATGGGGTGGGAGCATCTAATGAAAAACTGTTTTTT. It yields the protein CASSLYGVGASNEKLFF.

This clonotype was found once. The CDR3 is CASSGGTSGQETQYF. CDR3 bases: TGCGCCAGCAGCGGGGGGACTAGCGGCCAAGAGACCCAGTACTTC. The chain couples TRBV5-1 to TRBJ2-5; 11 bases align to TRBD2. CDR1 is SGHRS, CDR2 YFSETQ, per germline. The CDR3 sequence is 15 residues long. The V and J ends lost 4 bases and 1 base, in that order; junction bases with no gene match: 3. The full variable domain, in which reference TRBV5-1 and TRBJ2-5 provide the parts outside the CDR3, is KAGVTQTPRYLIKTRGQQVTLSCSPISGHRSVSWYQQTPGQGLQFLFEYFSETQRNKGNFPGRFSGRQFSNSRSEMNVSTLELGDSALYLCASSGGTSGQETQYFGPGTRLLVL.

This clonotype was detected a few times. V gene TRBV6-2 or TRBV6-3 combines with J gene TRBJ2-2, with TRBD1 as a possible D gene (6 bases). Germline V gene data show CDR1 as MNHEY and CDR2 as SVGEGT. V shed 2 bases and J shed 3 bases, with 10 bases lying between them. The CDR3 totals 15 residues. The CDR3 spells CASSYTGIDTGELFF. The CDR3 bases are TGTGCCAGCAGTTACACAGGGATCGACACCGGGGAGCTGTTTTTT.

This sequence joins TRBV25-1 and TRBJ2-1; 9 bases are a match to TRBD1. V lost 7 bases and J lost 9; bases outside the gene matches: 4. Germline values: CDR1 MGHDK, CDR2 SYGVNS. The CDR3 length is 12 residues. The CDR3 loop is CASNGQGIEQFF. In nucleotides, the CDR3 is TGTGCCAGCAACGGACAGGGGATTGAGCAGTTCTTC.

This clonotype was seen ten or more times. The chain employs TRBV7-2 and TRBJ1-5; TRBD1 agrees at 7 bases. The germline gives CDR1 SGHTA, CDR2 FQGNSA. The V segment lost 3 bases and the J segment 3 bases; nucleotides outside the gene matches: 2. CDR3 length: 14 residues. CDR3 DNA sequence: TGTGCCAGCAGCTTGGGGACAGTCAATCAGCCCCAGCATTTT. Translated: CASSLGTVNQPQHF. The full variable domain, in which reference TRBV7-2 and TRBJ1-5 provide the parts outside the CDR3, is GAGVSQSPSNKVTEKGKDVELRCDPISGHTALYWYRQSLGQGLEFLIYFQGNSAPDKSGLPSDRFSAERTGGSVSTLTIQRTQQEDSAVYLCASSLGTVNQPQHFGDGTRLSIL.

This clonotype was counted many times. The chain links TRBV12-3 or TRBV12-4 to TRBJ2-2, with a possible D match to TRBD2 (6 bases). Between the trimmed V and J ends, which lost 3 bases and 6 bases, there was a span of 14 bases. CDR3 size: 15 residues. The CDR3 DNA reads as TGTGCCAGCAGTTTCTCAGGGAGGATTGCCGGGGAGCTGTTTTTT. This encodes CASSFSGRIAGELFF.

This clonotype was seen ten or more times. The V and J genes are TRBV7-8 and TRBJ2-1, with TRBD2 identical over 12 bases. There are 14 residues in the CDR3. The V gene end was trimmed by 1 base and the J gene end by 9 bases; junction bases not matched to a gene: 1. Germline lookup yields CDR1 SGHVS and CDR2 FQNEAQ. The CDR3 DNA reads as TGTGCCAGCAGCTTAGGGACTAGCGGGACTGAGCAGTTCTTC. Protein sequence: CASSLGTSGTEQFF.

There are many counts of this clonotype. The V call is TRBV4-1, the J call TRBJ2-3; 13 bases line up with TRBD2. CDR1 and CDR2 (germline): MGHRA, YSYEKL. Germline trimming cut 0 bases from V and 6 bases from J; bases unmatched to any gene: 6. The CDR3 has 17 residues. Here the CDR3 DNA reads TGCGCCAGCAGCCAAGATACTAGCGGGGGGGCCAGGGATACGCAGTATTTT. It translates to CASSQDTSGGARDTQYF.

This clonotype was counted many times. CDR3 in DNA: TGTGCCAGCAGCCCCCGGGGCGGCCTTTGGGCGGCTTTCTTT. This sequence encodes CASSPRGGLWAAFF. The J gene is TRBJ1-1, the V gene TRBV5-6; a possible D gene is TRBD1 (5 bases). Trimming shortened V by 4 bases and J by 11 bases, and 21 bases separated the two germline ends. Germline-derived CDR1 and CDR2 are SGHDT and YYEEEE. CDR3 length equals 14 residues.

In its sample, this clonotype was seen many times. The chain links TRBV7-8 to TRBJ1-1; TRBD1 might be the D (6 bases). The V gene's germline CDR1 is SGHVS and CDR2 FQNEAQ. V gave up 6 bases and J gave up 3 bases, with 11 bases separating them. The CDR3 length is 13 residues. The CDR3 sequence is CASSRQGYTEAFF. Written as DNA, the CDR3 is TGTGCCAGCAGTCGTCAGGGGTACACTGAAGCTTTCTTT.

Ten or more counts support this clonotype. The chain is built from TRBV28 and TRBJ2-5; D might be TRBD2 (5 bases). Germline V gives CDR1 MDHEN, CDR2 SYDVKM. CDR3 size: 14 residues. Trimming removed 1 base at V and 14 bases at J, with 20 bases between. The CDR3 DNA sequence: TGTGCCAGCAGTTTATCGAGGGTAGCTCGACTCTCCTACTTC. Its protein is CASSLSRVARLSYF. The full variable domain, its missing parts supplied by reference TRBV28 and TRBJ2-5, is DVKVTQSSRYLVKRTGEKVFLECVQDMDHENMFWYRQDPGLGLRLIYFSYDVKMKEKGDIPEGYSVSREKKERFSLILESASTNQTSMYLCASSLSRVARLSYFGPGTRLLVL.

This clonotype was detected ten times or more. The chain joins TRBV7-8 to TRBJ2-1; D gene unclear. Between the trimmed V and J ends, which lost 1 base and 4 bases, there was a span of 14 bases. The length of the CDR3 is 16 residues. Per germline, CDR1 SGHVS and CDR2 FQNEAQ. The chain's CDR3 is CASSLGQRLTYNEQFF. The CDR3 bases are TGTGCCAGCAGCTTAGGTCAGAGGTTAACGTACAATGAGCAGTTCTTC.

This clonotype was picked up many times. This rearrangement joins TRBV7-8 to TRBJ2-2, with a tentative D call TRBD2 (5 bases). V lost 5 bases and J lost 6, with 13 bases in between. This CDR3 spans 14 amino acids. Germline CDR1 reads SGHVS; CDR2 reads FQNEAQ. CDR3 DNA: TGTGCCAGCAGCCCCCCCGGGGTCGCCGGGGAGCTGTTTTTT. Translating gives CASSPPGVAGELFF. Full variable domain (remainder filled in from reference TRBV7-8 and TRBJ2-2): GAGVSQSPRYKVAKRGQDVALRCDPISGHVSLFWYQQALGQGPEFLTYFQNEAQLDKSGLPSDRFFAERPEGSVSTLKIQRTQQEDSAVYLCASSPPGVAGELFFGEGSRLTVL.

This clonotype turned up a few times. This chain uses TRBV7-8 with TRBJ2-3; TRBD2 matches at 8 bases. J was trimmed by 0 bases and V by 2 bases; bases with no gene match: 4. This CDR3 is 16 amino acids long. Looked up from germline, CDR1 is SGHVS and CDR2 is FQNEAQ. CDR3 bases: TGTGCCAGCAGCTTACGGCCTAGCGGGAGCACAGATACGCAGTATTTT. It codes for CASSLRPSGSTDTQYF.

This clonotype occurred many times. This chain connects TRBV7-2 to TRBJ1-1; 9 bases align to TRBD1. J gave up 4 bases and V 6 bases, and 3 bases lay outside the gene matches. Per the germline V gene, CDR1 is SGHTA and CDR2 is FQGNSA. The CDR3 loop spans 13 amino acids. The CDR3 protein is CASSTGGGTEAFF. CDR3 nucleotide sequence: TGTGCCAGCAGTACAGGGGGCGGCACTGAAGCTTTCTTT.

The chain has TRBV6-2 or TRBV6-3 and TRBJ1-6, with TRBD1 matching 9 bases. J was trimmed by 8 bases and V by 10 bases; bases with no gene match: 6. The CDR3 extends over 13 amino acids. Germline V CDR1 and CDR2: MNHEY, SVGEGT. CDR3 in DNA: TGTGCCACCCGGGACAGGGTTGATTCACCCCTCCACTTT. Translation: CATRDRVDSPLHF.

V and J are TRBV28 and TRBJ1-1, with TRBD1 matching over 7 bases. From germline, CDR1 is MDHEN and CDR2 SYDVKM. Trimming removed 5 bases from V and 4 bases from J; junction bases left unmatched: 10. The CDR3 totals 15 residues. In nucleotides, the CDR3 is TGTGCCAGCAGTACAGGGGCACGGGGGGGCACTGAAGCTTTCTTT. Translation gives CASSTGARGGTEAFF.

The chain combines TRBV20-1 with TRBJ2-7, with TRBD2 identical over 7 bases. The CDR3 sequence is 15 residues long. The V gene's germline CDR1 is DFQATT and CDR2 SNEGSKA (reference sequence). V was clipped by 0 bases and J by 2 bases; unmatched bases: 7. This CDR3 is CSARDVLASTYEQYF. For the CDR3, the DNA is TGCAGTGCTAGAGACGTACTAGCGAGTACCTACGAGCAGTACTTC.

At least ten counts were recorded for this clonotype. J is TRBJ2-7 and V is TRBV20-1; 7 positions match TRBD2. This CDR3 is built from 16 residues. CDR1 and CDR2 (germline): DFQATT, SNEGSKA (reference sequence). With V trimmed by 3 bases and J by 2 bases, 13 bases remained unmatched. In nucleotides, the CDR3 is TGCAGTGCTAGTTTGGTAGCGGGCCTTTCCCCCTACGAGCAGTACTTC. This codes for CSASLVAGLSPYEQYF.

The V gene is TRBV18, the J gene TRBJ2-5; 9 positions match TRBD1. V lost 6 bases, J lost 5 bases, and 4 bases stayed unmatched. The CDR3 contains 13 residues. Germline CDR1 is KGHSH and CDR2 is LQKENI. In nucleotides, the CDR3 is TGTGCCAGCTCGCAGGGGACAGGGGAGACCCAGTACTTC. Protein: CASSQGTGETQYF.

There are many counts of this clonotype. V usage is TRBV7-2 and J usage is TRBJ2-1; 10 bases line up with TRBD1. With 8 bases clipped from V and 8 bases from J, the junction kept 9 bases outside the gene matches. Germline values: CDR1 SGHTA, CDR2 FQGNSA. This CDR3 has 14 residues. The CDR3 loop reads CASRIDGTGDEQFF. CDR3 in DNA: TGTGCCAGCCGTATTGACGGGACAGGGGATGAGCAGTTCTTC.

This clonotype was counted at least ten times. This chain uses TRBV7-2 with TRBJ2-3; a possible D gene is TRBD1 (6 bases). V was trimmed by 3 bases and J by 7 bases, leaving 14 bases between them. CDR1 and CDR2 (germline): SGHTA, FQGNSA. This CDR3 region has 14 residues. This chain's CDR3 is CASSLVGGPNTQYF. CDR3 in DNA: TGTGCCAGCAGCTTGGTTGGGGGCCCAAATACGCAGTATTTT.